The 28 T cell receptor beta chains given below trace back to one sample, sequenced in a study of blood T cell repertoires in COVID-19. Some clones are missing from TCRdb's copy, which holds only in-frame ones; the method was immunoSEQ multiplex PCR. The sample has some 56,000 clones; less than 75% are singletons. The sequencing sample was made of peripheral blood. Every receptor here comes from a woman between 45 and 60 years old with active or convalescent COVID-19.

The table lists this clone with a count of one. The gene calls are TRBV3-1 (or the pseudogene TRBV3-2) and TRBJ2-7, with TRBD2 matching over 10 bases. J was trimmed by 2 bases and V by 4 bases; bases with no gene match: 14. In germline, CDR1 is LGHDT, CDR2 YNNKEL (reference sequence). This CDR3 contains 18 residues. In nucleotides, the CDR3 is TGTGCCAGCAGCCCTATGACAGGGGCGAGCGGGAGGGCCTACGAGCAGTACTTC. It yields the protein CASSPMTGASGRAYEQYF.

This chain links TRBV27 with TRBJ2-7, with 9 bases fitting TRBD1. The V segment lost 3 bases and the J segment 3 bases; nucleotides outside the gene matches: 6. The CDR3 loop spans 15 amino acids. The germline V gene has CDR1 MNHEY and CDR2 SMNVEV (reference sequence). The CDR3 here is CASSLGRTGVYEQYF. The CDR3 nucleotides read TGTGCCAGCAGTTTGGGAAGGACAGGGGTCTACGAGCAGTACTTC.

The V gene is TRBV5-6, the J gene TRBJ2-2, with 7 bases identical to TRBD2. CDR1 is SGHDT, CDR2 YYEEEE, per germline. This CDR3 has 16 amino acids. The J segment lost 2 bases and the V segment lost 4 bases, leaving 8 bases of the junction unmatched. The CDR3 region has the DNA TGTGCCAGCAGCCAATGGGACTATGGAAACACCGGGGAGCTGTTTTTT. Translation gives CASSQWDYGNTGELFF.

The CDR3 region has the DNA TGCGCCAGCAGCTTTCCACTAGCGGGCAGCACAGATACGCAGTATTTT. Residues: CASSFPLAGSTDTQYF. J is TRBJ2-3 and V is TRBV5-1; 9 nucleotides line up with TRBD2. Germline lookup yields CDR1 SGHRS and CDR2 YFSETQ. V gave up 2 bases and J gave up 0 bases; unmatched junction bases: 4. CDR3 size: 16 residues.

J is TRBJ2-5 and V is TRBV7-9; the match to TRBD2 covers 8 bases. CDR3 length equals 14 residues. After removal of 5 bases from V and 5 bases from J, the junction contained 7 bases not matched to a gene. CDR1 is SEHNR and CDR2 is FQNEAQ in the germline V gene (reference sequence). In nucleotides, the CDR3 is TGTGCCAGCAGCCCGGGGACTAGTGCGGAGACCCAGTACTTC. Translating it yields CASSPGTSAETQYF.

This sequence joins TRBV5-1 and TRBJ2-7, with a weak D call TRBD2 (6 bases). The length of the CDR3 is 15 residues. Germline assignment: CDR1 SGHRS and CDR2 YFSETQ. The V end was cut by 4 bases, the J end by 4 bases, with 18 bases between. As DNA, the CDR3 is TGCGCCAGCAGCATAAGTGGGGAGCGGGTGTACGAGCAGTACTTC. It yields the protein CASSISGERVYEQYF.

The chain recombines TRBV19 with TRBJ2-2, with a possible D match to TRBD2 (6 bases). Per germline, CDR1 LNHDA and CDR2 SQIVND (reference sequence). This CDR3 spans 14 amino acids. The V end was cut by 6 bases, the J end by 5 bases, with 13 bases between. The CDR3 nucleotides read TGTGCCAGTAGCGAGGGTGGGGGGACCGGGGAGCTGTTTTTT. This codes for CASSEGGGTGELFF. The full variable domain, with the rest looked up from reference TRBV19 and TRBJ2-2, is DGGITQSPKYLFRKEGQNVTLSCEQNLNHDAMYWYRQDPGQGLRLIYYSQIVNDFQKGDIAEGYSVSREKKESFPLTVTSAQKNPTAFYLCASSEGGGTGELFFGEGSRLTVL.

For the CDR3, the DNA is TGTGCCAGCAGCTCTGGTGGGGCTGAGCAGTTCTTC. It yields the protein CASSSGGAEQFF. The V and J genes are TRBV7-2 and TRBJ2-1; the D gene is possibly TRBD1 (5 bases). The CDR3 contains 12 residues. Per the germline V gene, CDR1 is SGHTA and CDR2 is FQGNSA. The V end was cut by 4 bases, the J end by 9 bases, with 10 bases between.

The rearrangement joins TRBV7-9 to TRBJ2-5, with D perhaps TRBD1 (6 bases). The CDR3 sequence is 13 residues long. Trimming took 1 base from V and 5 from J, leaving 8 bases between them. The germline gives CDR1 SEHNR, CDR2 FQNEAQ (reference sequence). The CDR3 sequence: CASSLDRVETQYF. DNA of the CDR3: TGTGCCAGCAGCTTAGACAGGGTGGAGACCCAGTACTTC.

This chain uses TRBV27 with TRBJ2-5; D is ambiguous. V shed 6 bases and J shed 2 bases, with 10 bases lying between them. The CDR3 is 13 amino acids. CDR1 MNHEY and CDR2 SMNVEV come from the germline V gene (reference sequence). The CDR3 loop is CASSFREQETQYF. The DNA of the CDR3 is TGTGCCAGCAGCTTCCGAGAACAAGAGACCCAGTACTTC.

The chain joins TRBV5-1 to TRBJ2-7; the match to TRBD1 covers 9 bases. J gave up 0 bases and V 6 bases, and 10 bases lay outside the gene matches. The CDR3 is 16 residues long. The germline V gene has CDR1 SGHRS and CDR2 YFSETQ. The CDR3 region has the DNA TGCGCCAGCAACCTGGACGGGACAGGGAACTCCTACGAGCAGTACTTC. It is translated as CASNLDGTGNSYEQYF.

V and J are TRBV5-1 and TRBJ1-4, with 11 bases identical to TRBD1. Losses at the gene ends were 4 bases for V and 5 bases for J; bases not matched to a gene: 16. The CDR3 contains 19 residues. In germline, CDR1 is SGHRS, CDR2 YFSETQ. In DNA form, the CDR3 reads TGCGCCAGCAGCCTGGGACAGGGGGGTGTTGAACTCCGAAATGAAAAACTGTTTTTT. Its translation is CASSLGQGGVELRNEKLFF.

V is TRBV2 and J is TRBJ2-1; possibly TRBD2 for D (5 bases). The CDR3 has 13 amino acids. Germline values: CDR1 SNHLY, CDR2 FYNNEI. The V end lost 2 bases, the J end lost 14 bases, and 16 bases lay between the germline ends. In nucleotides, the CDR3 is TGTGCCAGCAGTGAAAATATAGCGTCCCTTAAGTTCTTC. This gives the protein CASSENIASLKFF.

This clone appeared a single time. The chain links TRBV7-8 to TRBJ1-5; tentatively, D is TRBD1 (5 bases). The germline V and J ends were trimmed by 1 base and 1 base, with 8 bases remaining between them. Germline CDR1 reads SGHVS; CDR2 reads FQNEAQ. The CDR3 runs 15 residues. In nucleotides, the CDR3 is TGTGCCAGCAGCTTAGTCGGGGGGAGCAATCAGCCCCAGCATTTT. Residues: CASSLVGGSNQPQHF. Using reference TRBV7-8 and TRBJ1-5 for the parts outside the CDR3, the full variable domain is GAGVSQSPRYKVAKRGQDVALRCDPISGHVSLFWYQQALGQGPEFLTYFQNEAQLDKSGLPSDRFFAERPEGSVSTLKIQRTQQEDSAVYLCASSLVGGSNQPQHFGDGTRLSIL.

The chain combines TRBV10-3 with TRBJ2-2, with 10 bases matching TRBD2. Germline V gives CDR1 ENHRY, CDR2 SYGVKD. The CDR3 has 19 amino acids. The V segment lost 4 bases and the J segment 3 bases; nucleotides outside the gene matches: 14. The CDR3, as DNA: TGTGCCATCAGTGTACAGGGGGGAACTAGCGGGACTGACACCGGGGAGCTGTTTTTT. Translation gives CAISVQGGTSGTDTGELFF.

The chain is built from TRBV30 and TRBJ2-7; possibly TRBD2 for D (5 bases). There are 12 residues in the CDR3. The germline V gene encodes CDR1 GTSNPN and CDR2 SVGIG (reference sequence). The V end was cut by 8 bases, the J end by 2 bases, with 13 bases between. The CDR3 sequence: CARQSGTYEQYF. DNA for the CDR3: TGTGCCAGACAAAGCGGAACCTACGAGCAGTACTTC.

This clone was counted only a few times. The gene calls are TRBV10-3 and TRBJ2-3; 8 nucleotides align to TRBD2. Germline V lookup: CDR1 ENHRY, CDR2 SYGVKD. This CDR3 is 15 amino acids long. V was pared by 4 bases and J by 2 bases, with 5 bases of the junction left unmatched. CDR3 residues: CAISGFGRATDTQYF. The CDR3 DNA reads as TGTGCCATCAGTGGTTTCGGGAGGGCCACAGATACGCAGTATTTT.

Comments on this clone: This CDR3 is also generated by other DNA sequences in the sample. The chain carries TRBV5-1 and TRBJ2-5, with D unclear. Germline lookup yields CDR1 SGHRS and CDR2 YFSETQ. The CDR3 totals 13 residues. Trimming shortened V by 1 base and J by 5 bases, and 9 bases separated the two germline ends. The DNA of the CDR3 is TGCGCCAGCAGCTTGAACGGTCGGGAGACCCAGTACTTC. As protein: CASSLNGRETQYF. The whole variable domain, remainder taken from reference TRBV5-1 and TRBJ2-5, is KAGVTQTPRYLIKTRGQQVTLSCSPISGHRSVSWYQQTPGQGLQFLFEYFSETQRNKGNFPGRFSGRQFSNSRSEMNVSTLELGDSALYLCASSLNGRETQYFGPGTRLLVL.

The J gene is TRBJ1-6, the V gene TRBV27, with 10 bases that match TRBD1. Trimming cost V 3 bases and J 9 bases; bases outside gene matches: 5. The CDR3 consists of 15 residues. The germline gives CDR1 MNHEY, CDR2 SMNVEV (reference sequence). DNA for the CDR3: TGTGCCAGCAGTTTGCCCGGGACAGGGGTTTCACCCCTCCACTTT. Translation: CASSLPGTGVSPLHF.

This sequence joins TRBV27 and TRBJ1-1; weak D call: TRBD1 (6 bases). V lost 6 bases, J lost 2 bases, and 13 bases lay in between. The CDR3 is made up of 14 amino acids. Looked up from germline, CDR1 is MNHEY and CDR2 is SMNVEV (reference sequence). The DNA for the CDR3 is TGTGCCAGCAGCAGACAGGCATTAAACACTGAAGCTTTCTTT. Residues: CASSRQALNTEAFF.

This rearrangement joins TRBV6-5 to TRBJ1-5; maybe TRBD1 (6 bases). The germline CDR1 and CDR2 sequences are MNHEY and SVGAGI. V lost 6 bases to trimming and J lost 6 bases, with 12 bases between them. The CDR3 runs to 13 residues. DNA of the CDR3: TGTGCCAGCAGCAGGGGAGAAAGTCAGCCCCAGCATTTT. Translated, it gives CASSRGESQPQHF.

V is TRBV9 and J is TRBJ1-1; 7 positions match TRBD1. J gave up 3 bases and V 3 bases, and 11 bases lay outside the gene matches. The length of the CDR3 is 16 residues. Germline assignment: CDR1 SGDLS and CDR2 YYNGEE. CDR3 in amino acids: CASSAHGGTEDTEAFF. In DNA form, the CDR3 reads TGTGCCAGCAGCGCGCACGGAGGGACAGAAGACACTGAAGCTTTCTTT.

This clone was detected a few times. The chain links TRBV4-2 to TRBJ2-2; 10 bases are a match to TRBD2. CDR1 and CDR2 (germline): LGHNA, YNFKEQ. J gave up 7 bases and V 7 bases, and 9 bases lay outside the gene matches. The CDR3 is 15 amino acids. The DNA for the CDR3 is TGTGCCAGCACCCTAGCGGGAGAGTTGGTCGGGGAGCTGTTTTTT. Translating it yields CASTLAGELVGELFF.

The genes are TRBV27 and TRBJ2-4, with D possibly TRBD1 on 6 matching bases. The V end was cut by 3 bases, the J end by 4 bases, with 13 bases between. Per the germline V gene, CDR1 is MNHEY and CDR2 is SMNVEV (reference sequence). The CDR3 runs to 15 residues. In nucleotides, the CDR3 is TGTGCCAGCAGTTTGGGGGCCCCACCAAAAAACATTCAGTACTTC. Its protein product is CASSLGAPPKNIQYF.

The chain joins TRBV30 to TRBJ1-2, with D tentatively TRBD1 (5 bases). Trimming removed 2 bases from V and 6 bases from J, with 19 bases in between. Germline values: CDR1 GTSNPN, CDR2 SVGIG (reference sequence). The CDR3 length is 15 residues. In DNA, the CDR3 is TGTGCCTGGAGTTCCGGACGGGGGGTGACAGATGGCTACACCTTC. It encodes CAWSSGRGVTDGYTF.

The chain joins TRBV27 to TRBJ2-7; no clear D. This CDR3 contains 19 residues. Germline lookup yields CDR1 MNHEY and CDR2 SMNVEV (reference sequence). V was pared by 5 bases and J by 3 bases, with 29 bases between. The CDR3 region has the DNA TGTGCCAGCAGTCTTAGAAGTGGCAGGTCCTCACTCGGTTACTACGAGCAGTACTTC. This translates into CASSLRSGRSSLGYYEQYF.

This clone was picked up one time. V is TRBV27 and J is TRBJ2-1; maybe TRBD1 (6 bases). The CDR3 totals 16 residues. CDR1 and CDR2 (germline): MNHEY, SMNVEV (reference sequence). V shed 2 bases and J shed 4 bases, with 15 bases lying between them. CDR3 in DNA: TGTGCCAGCAGTTTAAATTTCAGGGGAAGGTACAATGAGCAGTTCTTC. Its translation: CASSLNFRGRYNEQFF.

This chain joins TRBV6-2 or TRBV6-3 and TRBJ1-6; 10 bases agree with TRBD1. Losses at the gene ends were 5 bases for V and 10 bases for J; bases not matched to a gene: 11. The CDR3 sequence is 16 residues long. Germline V CDR1 and CDR2: MNHEY, SVGEGT. CDR3 region: CASSLYSGTGESPLHF. The CDR3 DNA sequence: TGTGCCAGCAGTCTATATTCCGGGACAGGGGAATCACCCCTCCACTTT.